This entry features one T cell receptor (beta chain) sequence. Per the original methods: Reference gene primer amplification in the assay estimated nucleated cell counts. Data came from immunoSEQ multiplex PCR; TCRdb stores just in-frame clones and leaves some out. V and J calls and clone size are copied from that table; D and trimming were computed from the DNA. The repertoire has 350,000 to 400,000 clones, 90% of them found once; the top ten carry 6% to 7.5%. This specimen belongs to a study of blood T cell repertoires in COVID-19. Overall study: The United States, Italy and Spain supplied acute and convalescent COVID-19 samples. PBMCs, B-cell-depleted T cells, or T cells were the source of the cDNA or gDNA that made up the material.

From germline, CDR1 is MNHEY and CDR2 SMNVEV (reference sequence). V shed 4 bases and J 3 bases; nucleotides not matched to a gene: 6. The CDR3 is 15 amino acids. This TCR was sampled from a man aged 18 to 29 with active or convalescent COVID-19. The V and J genes are TRBV27 and TRBJ2-1, with 7 bases lining up with TRBD1. The sequencing input was peripheral blood. The CDR3 sequence: CASSWDRSNYNEQFF. CDR3 sequence (DNA): TGTGCCAGCAGTTGGGACAGATCTAACTACAATGAGCAGTTCTTC.